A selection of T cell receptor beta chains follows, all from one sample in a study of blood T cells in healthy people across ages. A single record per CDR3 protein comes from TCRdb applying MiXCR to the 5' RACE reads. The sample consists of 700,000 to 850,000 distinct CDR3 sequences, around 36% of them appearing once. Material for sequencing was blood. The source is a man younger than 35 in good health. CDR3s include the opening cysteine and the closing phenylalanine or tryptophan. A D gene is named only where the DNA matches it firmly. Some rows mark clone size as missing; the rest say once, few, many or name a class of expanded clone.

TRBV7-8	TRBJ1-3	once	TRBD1	CASRGQGADGNTIYF	TGTGCCAGCAGGGGACAGGGGGCGGACGGAAACACCATATATTTT
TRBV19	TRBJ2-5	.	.	CASSRTKAETQYF	TGTGCCAGTAGCCGGACTAAAGCGGAGACCCAGTACTTC
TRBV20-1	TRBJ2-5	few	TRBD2	CSVRSGGRETQYF	TGCAGTGTTCGCTCGGGGGGGCGAGAGACCCAGTACTTC
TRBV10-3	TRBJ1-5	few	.	CAISEPDQPQHF	TGTGCCATCAGTGAGCCGGATCAGCCCCAGCATTTT
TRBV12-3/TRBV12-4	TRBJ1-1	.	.	CASSPYSEAFF	TGTGCCAGCAGTCCGTACAGTGAAGCTTTCTTT
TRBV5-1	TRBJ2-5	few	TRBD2	CASNRLAGGQETQYF	TGCGCCAGCAATCGCCTAGCGGGGGGGCAAGAGACCCAGTACTTC
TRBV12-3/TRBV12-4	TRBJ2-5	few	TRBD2	CASRSSGVKTQYF	TGTGCCAGCAGATCTAGCGGGGTAAAGACCCAGTACTTC
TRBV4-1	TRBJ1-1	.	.	CASSHPPYGTEAFF	TGCGCCAGCAGCCACCCCCCGTACGGCACTGAAGCTTTCTTT
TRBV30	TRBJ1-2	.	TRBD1	CAWRGGVRGYTF	TGTGCCTGGAGAGGGGGCGTTCGGGGCTACACCTTC
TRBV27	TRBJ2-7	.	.	CASSLESTYNEQYF	TGTGCCAGCAGTTTAGAAAGTACGTACAATGAGCAGTACTTC
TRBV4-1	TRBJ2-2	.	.	CASSQVRQGGAGELFF	TGCGCCAGCAGCCAAGTACGACAGGGAGGCGCCGGGGAGCTGTTTTTT
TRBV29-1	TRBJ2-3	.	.	CSVERVVGSDTQYF	TGCAGCGTTGAAAGGGTCGTAGGGAGTGATACGCAGTATTTT
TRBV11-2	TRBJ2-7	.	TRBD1	CASSAGTGVWEQYF	TGTGCCAGCAGCGCCGGGACAGGGGTTTGGGAGCAGTACTTC
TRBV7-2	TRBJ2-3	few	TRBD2	CASSRTSGDGDTQYF	TGTGCCAGCAGCCGGACTAGCGGGGATGGAGATACGCAGTATTTT
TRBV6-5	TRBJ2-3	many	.	CASSYSSGSSDTQYF	TGTGCCAGCAGTTACTCGTCGGGGAGTTCAGATACGCAGTATTTT
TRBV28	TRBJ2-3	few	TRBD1	CASSRTGEGTDTQYF	TGTGCCAGCAGTCGGACAGGGGAGGGCACAGATACGCAGTATTTT
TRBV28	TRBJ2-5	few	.	CASSLWSAQETQYF	TGTGCCAGCAGTTTATGGTCAGCCCAAGAGACCCAGTACTTC
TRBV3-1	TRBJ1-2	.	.	CASSQRTPIYGYTF	TGTGCCAGCAGTCAAAGGACACCGATCTATGGCTACACCTTC
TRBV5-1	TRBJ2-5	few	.	CASSVDVRGETQYF	TGCGCCAGCAGCGTTGACGTTAGGGGAGAGACCCAGTACTTC
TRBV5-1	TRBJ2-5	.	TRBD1	CASSSYRDRGGDEQYF	TGCGCCAGCAGCTCTTACCGGGACAGGGGAGGCGATGAGCAGTACTTC
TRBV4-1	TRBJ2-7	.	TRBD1	CASSQVGQGTGFEQYF	TGCGCCAGCAGCCAAGTGGGACAGGGGACAGGGTTTGAGCAGTACTTC
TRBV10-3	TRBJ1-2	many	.	CAISETGADGYTF	TGTGCCATCAGTGAAACCGGGGCCGATGGCTACACCTTC